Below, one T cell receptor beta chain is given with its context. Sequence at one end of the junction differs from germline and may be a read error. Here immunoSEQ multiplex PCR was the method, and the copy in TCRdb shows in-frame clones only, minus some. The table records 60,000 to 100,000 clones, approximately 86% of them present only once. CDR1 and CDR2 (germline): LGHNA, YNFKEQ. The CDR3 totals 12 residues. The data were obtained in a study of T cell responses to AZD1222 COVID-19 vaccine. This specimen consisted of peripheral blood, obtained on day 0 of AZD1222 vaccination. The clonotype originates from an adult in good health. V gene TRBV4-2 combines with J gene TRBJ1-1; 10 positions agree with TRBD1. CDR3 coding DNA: TGTGCCAGCAGCCCGGGACAGGGGAAGATAGTCTTT. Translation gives CASSPGQGKIVF.